Shown below are 10 T cell receptor beta chains from a single sample sequenced in a study of blood T cell repertoires in COVID-19. Profiling relied on immunoSEQ multiplex PCR, and the TCRdb table lists in-frame clones only, not all of them. The sample gives approximately 290,000 clones, 75% to 90% of which show up once; approximately 0.84% is in the top ten. Sequenced sample: peripheral blood. Receptor source: a young man with acute or convalescent COVID-19.

This clone occurred a few times. J is TRBJ1-5 and V is TRBV5-5; no clear D gene. The germline gives CDR1 SGHKS, CDR2 YYEKEE (reference sequence). V was pared by 1 base and J by 2 bases, with 4 bases between. This CDR3 is built from 13 residues. As DNA, the CDR3 is TGTGCCAGCAGCTTGCAGGGCAATCAGCCCCAGCATTTT. The encoded protein is CASSLQGNQPQHF.

This chain uses TRBV12-3 or TRBV12-4 with TRBJ2-1, with D maybe TRBD2 (6 bases). This CDR3 spans 13 amino acids. V dropped 6 bases and J dropped 7 bases, with 13 bases sitting between them. CDR3 DNA sequence: TGTGCCAGCAGGAAGTTGGCGGGAAATGAGCAGTTCTTC. This encodes CASRKLAGNEQFF.

The gene calls are TRBV5-6 and TRBJ1-2, with unresolved D. CDR1 and CDR2 (germline): SGHDT, YYEEEE. The CDR3 is made up of 15 amino acids. V was clipped by 1 base and J by 4 bases, with 14 bases between them. CDR3 DNA: TGTGCCAGCAGCTTGATCGCCCGACCGGGCTATGGCTACACCTTC. As protein: CASSLIARPGYGYTF. Combining the CDR3 with reference TRBV5-6 and TRBJ1-2 gives the whole variable domain DAGVTQSPTHLIKTRGQQVTLRCSPKSGHDTVSWYQQALGQGPQFIFQYYEEEERQRGNFPDRFSGHQFPNYSSELNVNALLLGDSALYLCASSLIARPGYGYTFGSGTRLTVV.

This sequence joins TRBV7-9 and TRBJ2-6, with 10 bases identical to TRBD1. The CDR3 length is 17 residues. V was pared by 4 bases and J by 0 bases, with 3 bases of the junction left unmatched. Germline assignment: CDR1 SEHNR and CDR2 FQNEAQ (reference sequence). The CDR3 DNA follows: TGTGCCAGCAGCTCGGGACAGGGGCCCTCTGGGGCCAACGTCCTGACTTTC. This encodes CASSSGQGPSGANVLTF. The full variable domain, rest sourced from reference TRBV7-9 and TRBJ2-6, is DTGVSQNPRHKITKRGQNVTFRCDPISEHNRLYWYRQTLGQGPEFLTYFQNEAQLEKSRLLSDRFSAERPKGSFSTLEIQRTEQGDSAMYLCASSSGQGPSGANVLTFGAGSRLTVL.

J is TRBJ2-1 and V is TRBV6-6; 9 bases fit TRBD2. The trim removed 0 bases at V and 7 bases at J, leaving 7 bases unmatched. Germline V gives CDR1 MNHNY, CDR2 SVGAGI (reference sequence). This CDR3 is built from 16 residues. The CDR3 DNA is TGTGCCAGCAGTTACTCTGGGCTAGCGGGAAGAAATGAGCAGTTCTTC. Its protein is CASSYSGLAGRNEQFF.

The chain recombines TRBV4-1 with TRBJ1-1, with unresolved D. Trimming removed 4 bases from V and 2 bases from J, with 14 bases in between. Germline-derived CDR1 and CDR2 are MGHRA and YSYEKL. This CDR3 comprises 15 residues. CDR3 residues: CASSPAEALNTEAFF. The DNA for the CDR3 is TGCGCCAGCAGCCCGGCAGAGGCACTCAACACTGAAGCTTTCTTT.

J is TRBJ2-4 and V is TRBV2; unclear D gene. There are 14 residues in the CDR3. Germline V gives CDR1 SNHLY, CDR2 FYNNEI. Trimming left V 8 bases short and J 1 base short, with 12 bases between. The CDR3 sequence: CASQKLSAKNIQYF. The CDR3 region has the DNA TGTGCCAGCCAGAAATTGTCCGCCAAAAACATTCAGTACTTC.

V and J are TRBV18 and TRBJ1-1; D is possibly TRBD1 (5 bases). The germline V gene encodes CDR1 KGHSH and CDR2 LQKENI. The CDR3 is made up of 15 amino acids. V lost 3 bases to trimming and J lost 0 bases, with 11 bases between them. The CDR3 DNA is TGTGCCAGCTCACCGGTACAGGAATTGAACACTGAAGCTTTCTTT. Translated: CASSPVQELNTEAFF.

This sequence joins TRBV3-1 (or the pseudogene TRBV3-2) and TRBJ2-1; 13 nucleotides line up with TRBD2. Germline V lookup: CDR1 LGHDT, CDR2 YNNKEL (reference sequence). This CDR3 contains 15 residues. The V gene end was trimmed by 5 bases and the J gene end by 2 bases; junction bases not matched to a gene: 0. The DNA for the CDR3 is TGTGCCAGCAGCACTAGCGGGGGGGCCTACAATGAGCAGTTCTTC. Its protein is CASSTSGGAYNEQFF.

This clone was seen once. The J gene is TRBJ1-3, the V gene TRBV28; 7 positions match TRBD1. The CDR3 loop spans 15 amino acids. Germline CDR1 reads MDHEN; CDR2 reads SYDVKM. The trim removed 7 bases at V and 4 bases at J, leaving 10 bases unmatched. Written as DNA, the CDR3 is TGTGCCAGCACCCCCGACAGGGAGGCGGGAAACACCATATATTTT. Translating it yields CASTPDREAGNTIYF.